This TCR beta chain was recorded in a study of shared clonotypes between healthy human individuals. Points from the study as a whole: The researchers took only blood, and tissue repertoires probably look different.

CDR1 and CDR2 (germline): MRHNA, SNTAGT. J gave up 7 bases and V 4 bases, and 5 bases lay outside the gene matches. The CDR3 runs to 15 residues. All of the donors resided in Nashville, Tennessee, and each was a Caucasian adult. It was tens of millions of PBMCs that unsorted samples used for genomic DNA. Genomic DNA (from each subset) was split evenly across several immunoSEQ plates. Sequencing used immunoSEQ multiplex PCR; TCRdb keeps in-frame clones, though not all of them. The sample has 400,000 to 550,000 clones; roughly 78% are singletons. Concerning this clone: Antigen specificity is unknown.

This TCR derives from a woman between 40 and 50 years old in good health. Some clones in this sample may be carry-over from other donors' samples. The sample comprised PBMCs. The chain recombines TRBV6-4 with TRBJ2-1; 12 bases line up with TRBD2. In DNA, the CDR3 is TGTGCCAGCAGTGGCGGACTAGCGGGAAATAATGAGCAGTTCTTC. Amino acids: CASSGGLAGNNEQFF.